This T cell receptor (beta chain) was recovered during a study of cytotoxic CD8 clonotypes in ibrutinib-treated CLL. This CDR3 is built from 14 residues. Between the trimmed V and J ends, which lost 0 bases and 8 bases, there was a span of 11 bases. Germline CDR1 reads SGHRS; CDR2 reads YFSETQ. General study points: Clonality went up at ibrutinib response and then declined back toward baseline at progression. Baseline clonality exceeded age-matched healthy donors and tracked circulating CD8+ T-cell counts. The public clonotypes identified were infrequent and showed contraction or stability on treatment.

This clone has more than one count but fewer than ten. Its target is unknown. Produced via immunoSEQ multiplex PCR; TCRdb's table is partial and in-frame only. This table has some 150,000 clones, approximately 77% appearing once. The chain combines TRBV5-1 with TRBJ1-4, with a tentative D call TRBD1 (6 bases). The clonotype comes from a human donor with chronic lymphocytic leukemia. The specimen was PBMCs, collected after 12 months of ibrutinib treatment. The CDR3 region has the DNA TGCGCCAGCAGCTTGGCGGGGGGCTGGGAAAAACTGTTTTTT. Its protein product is CASSLAGGWEKLFF.